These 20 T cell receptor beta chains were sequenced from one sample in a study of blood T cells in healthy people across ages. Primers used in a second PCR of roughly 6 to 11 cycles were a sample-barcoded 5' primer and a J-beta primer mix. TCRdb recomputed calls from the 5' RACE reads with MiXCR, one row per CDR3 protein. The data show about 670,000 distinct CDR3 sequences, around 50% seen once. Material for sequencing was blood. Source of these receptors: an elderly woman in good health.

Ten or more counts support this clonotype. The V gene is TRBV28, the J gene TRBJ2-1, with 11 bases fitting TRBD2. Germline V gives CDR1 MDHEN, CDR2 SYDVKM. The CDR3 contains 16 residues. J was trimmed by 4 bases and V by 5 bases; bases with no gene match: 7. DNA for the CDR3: TGTGCCAGCAGTACCGTGGCTAGCGGGAGGTACAATGAGCAGTTCTTC. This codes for CASSTVASGRYNEQFF.

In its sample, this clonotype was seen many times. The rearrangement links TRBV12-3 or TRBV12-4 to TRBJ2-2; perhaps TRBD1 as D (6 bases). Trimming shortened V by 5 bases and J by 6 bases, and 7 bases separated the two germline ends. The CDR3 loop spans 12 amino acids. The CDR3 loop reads CASSTGSGELFF. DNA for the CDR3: TGTGCCAGCAGTACAGGGTCCGGGGAGCTGTTTTTT.

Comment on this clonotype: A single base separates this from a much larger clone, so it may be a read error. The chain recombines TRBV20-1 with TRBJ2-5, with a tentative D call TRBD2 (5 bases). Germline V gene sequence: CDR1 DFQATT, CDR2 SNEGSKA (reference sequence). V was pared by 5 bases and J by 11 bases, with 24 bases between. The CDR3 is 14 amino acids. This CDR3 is CSAPLRQERNEQYF. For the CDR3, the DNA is TGCAGTGCTCCGCTCCGGCAGGAGCGGAATGAGCAGTACTTC.

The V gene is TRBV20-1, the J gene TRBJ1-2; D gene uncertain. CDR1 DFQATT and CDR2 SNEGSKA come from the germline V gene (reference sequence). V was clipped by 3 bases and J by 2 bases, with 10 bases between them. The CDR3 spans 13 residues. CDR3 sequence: CSARDPENYGYTF. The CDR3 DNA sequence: TGCAGTGCTAGGGACCCGGAGAACTATGGCTACACCTTC.

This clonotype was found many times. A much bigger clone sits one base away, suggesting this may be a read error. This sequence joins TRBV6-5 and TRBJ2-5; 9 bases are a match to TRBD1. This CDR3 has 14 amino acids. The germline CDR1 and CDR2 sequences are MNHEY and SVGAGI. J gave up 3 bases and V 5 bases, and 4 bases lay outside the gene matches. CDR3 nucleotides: TGTGCCAGCAGTGACGGGACAGGGAAAGAGACCCAGTACTTC. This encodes CASSDGTGKETQYF.

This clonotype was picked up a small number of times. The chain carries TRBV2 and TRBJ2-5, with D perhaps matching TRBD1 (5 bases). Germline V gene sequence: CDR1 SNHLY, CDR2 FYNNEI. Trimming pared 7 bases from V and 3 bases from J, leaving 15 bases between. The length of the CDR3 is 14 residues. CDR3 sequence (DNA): TGTGCCAGCACCCGGTACAGACAGAAAGAGACCCAGTACTTC. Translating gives CASTRYRQKETQYF.

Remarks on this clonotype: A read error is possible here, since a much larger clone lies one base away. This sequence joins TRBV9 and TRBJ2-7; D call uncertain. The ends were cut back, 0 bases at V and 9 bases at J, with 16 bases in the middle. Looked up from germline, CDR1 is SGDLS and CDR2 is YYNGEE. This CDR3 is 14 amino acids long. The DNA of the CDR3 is TGTGCCAGCAGCGTAGTAACGGGTAACGGCGGGCAGTACTTC. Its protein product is CASSVVTGNGGQYF.

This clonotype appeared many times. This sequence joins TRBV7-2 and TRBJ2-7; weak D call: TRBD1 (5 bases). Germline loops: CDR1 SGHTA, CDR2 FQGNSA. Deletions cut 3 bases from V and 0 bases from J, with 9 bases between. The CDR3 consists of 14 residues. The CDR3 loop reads CASSLDTSSYEQYF. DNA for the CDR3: TGTGCCAGCAGCTTGGACACTTCCTCCTACGAGCAGTACTTC. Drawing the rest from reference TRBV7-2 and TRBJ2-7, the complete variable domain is GAGVSQSPSNKVTEKGKDVELRCDPISGHTALYWYRQSLGQGLEFLIYFQGNSAPDKSGLPSDRFSAERTGGSVSTLTIQRTQQEDSAVYLCASSLDTSSYEQYFGPGTRLTVT.

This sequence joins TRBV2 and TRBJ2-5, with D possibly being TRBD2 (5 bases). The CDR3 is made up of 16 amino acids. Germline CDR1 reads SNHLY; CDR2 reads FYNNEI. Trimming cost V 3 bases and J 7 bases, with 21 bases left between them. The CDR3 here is CASSDKGVSHRGTQYF. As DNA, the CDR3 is TGTGCCAGCAGTGATAAGGGTGTGTCTCACCGGGGGACCCAGTACTTC.

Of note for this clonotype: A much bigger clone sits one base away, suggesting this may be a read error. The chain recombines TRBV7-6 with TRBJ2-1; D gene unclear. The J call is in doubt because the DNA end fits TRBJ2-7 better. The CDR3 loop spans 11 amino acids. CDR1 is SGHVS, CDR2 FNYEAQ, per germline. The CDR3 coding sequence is TGTGCCAGCAGCTTAAAGGCACAGCAGTACTTC. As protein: CASSLKAQQYF.

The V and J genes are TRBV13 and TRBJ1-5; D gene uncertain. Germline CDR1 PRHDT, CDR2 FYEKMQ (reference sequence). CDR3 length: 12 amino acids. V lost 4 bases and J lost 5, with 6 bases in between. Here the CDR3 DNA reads TGTGCCAGCAGCTCACACGATCAGCCCCAGCATTTT. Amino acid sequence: CASSSHDQPQHF.

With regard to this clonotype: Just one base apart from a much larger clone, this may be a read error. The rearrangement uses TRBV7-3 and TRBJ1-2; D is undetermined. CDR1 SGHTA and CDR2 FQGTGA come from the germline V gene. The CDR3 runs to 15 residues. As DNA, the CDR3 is TGTGCCAGCAGCTTAAAGGCACGAAATAACCATGGCTACACCTTC. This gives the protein CASSLKARNNHGYTF. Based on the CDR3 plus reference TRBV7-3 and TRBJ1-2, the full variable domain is GAGVSQTPSNKVTEKGKYVELRCDPISGHTALYWYRQSLGQGPEFLIYFQGTGAADDSGLPNDRFFAVRPEGSVSTLKIQRTERGDSAVYLCASSLKARNNHGYTFGSGTRLTVV.

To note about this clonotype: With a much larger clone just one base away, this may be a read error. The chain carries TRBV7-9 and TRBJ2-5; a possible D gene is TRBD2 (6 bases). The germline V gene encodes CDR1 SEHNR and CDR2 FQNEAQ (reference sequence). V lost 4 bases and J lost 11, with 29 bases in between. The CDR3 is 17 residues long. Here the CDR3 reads CASSSDLTSSTYNEQYF. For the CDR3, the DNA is TGTGCCAGCAGCTCCGACCTCACTAGCTCAACCTACAATGAGCAGTACTTC.

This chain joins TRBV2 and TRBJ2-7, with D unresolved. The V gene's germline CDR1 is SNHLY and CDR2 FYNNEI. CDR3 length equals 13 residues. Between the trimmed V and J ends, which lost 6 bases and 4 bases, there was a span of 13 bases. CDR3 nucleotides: TGTGCCAGCAGACTACACAGTTCGTACGAGCAGTACTTC. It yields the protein CASRLHSSYEQYF. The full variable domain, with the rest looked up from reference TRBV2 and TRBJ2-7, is EPEVTQTPSHQVTQMGQEVILRCVPISNHLYFYWYRQILGQKVEFLVSFYNNEISEKSEIFDDQFSVERPDGSNFTLKIRSTKLEDSAMYFCASRLHSSYEQYFGPGTRLTVT.

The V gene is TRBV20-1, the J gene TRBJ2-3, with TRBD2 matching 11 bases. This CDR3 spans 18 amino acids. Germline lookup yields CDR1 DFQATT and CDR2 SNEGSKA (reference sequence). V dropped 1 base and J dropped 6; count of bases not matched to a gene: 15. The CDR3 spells CSARGLAGGPGATDTQYF. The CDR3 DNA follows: TGCAGTGCTAGAGGCCTAGCGGGGGGCCCAGGTGCGACTGATACGCAGTATTTT.

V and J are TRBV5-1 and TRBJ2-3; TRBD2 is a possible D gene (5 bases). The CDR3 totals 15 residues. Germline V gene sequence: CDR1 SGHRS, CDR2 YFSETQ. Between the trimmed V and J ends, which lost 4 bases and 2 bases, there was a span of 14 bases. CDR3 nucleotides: TGCGCCAGCAGCCCCAGGACTGACTCCACAGATACGCAGTATTTT. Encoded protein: CASSPRTDSTDTQYF.

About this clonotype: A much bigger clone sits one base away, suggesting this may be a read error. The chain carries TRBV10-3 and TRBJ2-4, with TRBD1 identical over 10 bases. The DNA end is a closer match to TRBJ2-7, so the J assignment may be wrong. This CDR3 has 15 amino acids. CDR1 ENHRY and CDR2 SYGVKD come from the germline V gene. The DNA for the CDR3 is TGTGCCATCAGTGAACCGGGACAGGGGACCTACGAGCAGTACTTC. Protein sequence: CAISEPGQGTYEQYF.

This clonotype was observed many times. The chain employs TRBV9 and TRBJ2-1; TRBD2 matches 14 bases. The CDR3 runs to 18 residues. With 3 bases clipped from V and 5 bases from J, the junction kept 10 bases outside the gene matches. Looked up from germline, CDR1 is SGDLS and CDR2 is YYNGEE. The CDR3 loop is CASSAPTSGRAVDNEQFF. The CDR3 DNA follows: TGTGCCAGCAGCGCCCCGACTAGCGGGAGGGCGGTTGACAATGAGCAGTTCTTC.

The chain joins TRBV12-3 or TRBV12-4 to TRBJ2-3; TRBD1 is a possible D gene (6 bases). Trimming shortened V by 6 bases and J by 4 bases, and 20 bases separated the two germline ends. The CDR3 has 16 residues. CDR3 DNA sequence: TGTGCCAGCAGAGAGAACCGGGACATGCCCCCAGATACGCAGTATTTT. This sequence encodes CASRENRDMPPDTQYF.

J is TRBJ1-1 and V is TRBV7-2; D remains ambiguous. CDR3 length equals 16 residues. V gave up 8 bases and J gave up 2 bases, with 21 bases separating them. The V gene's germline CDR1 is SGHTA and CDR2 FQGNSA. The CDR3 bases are TGTGCCAGCGGATCTGCGGCGCTAAAGGGAAACACTGAAGCTTTCTTT. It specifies CASGSAALKGNTEAFF.